This T cell receptor (beta chain) emerged from a study of vaccination effects on CD4 cells after COVID-19 (dated by TCRdb to 2022 to 2024). Describing the broader study: Post-vaccine samples across the study were collected a median of 72 days after the second dose, with a range of 14 to 241. Altogether, roughly 10 COVID-19 convalescent patients and a few SARS-CoV-2-naive healthy vaccine recipients made up the full study. Cultures from other donors in the study were sequenced with the Oncomine TCR Beta short-read assay on an Illumina iSeq 100. SARS-CoV-2 spike-specific CD4+ TCR repertoires were compared before and after mRNA vaccination in COVID-19 convalescent patients and in infection-naive vaccine recipients.

As for this clone: Its antigen is currently not known. There are no base qualities to consult, and no much larger clone falls within one base.

General findings and caveats noted by the study authors: Among healthy vaccine recipients, nearly all vaccine-induced clones were SARS-CoV-2 mono-reactive, and only 1 of 255 was cross-reactive with common cold coronaviruses. Only a small number of convalescent patients were included, and no early post-infection timepoints were available, which limited the study. At late post-vaccination timepoints, both infection-induced and vaccine-induced clones showed marked clonal contraction, consistent with waning T cell responses.

Library creation used the immunoSEQ multiplex PCR assay. TCR beta CDR3 sequencing was performed on DNA from the cultured, isolated CD4+ T cells. The paper's processing steps were these. Non-productive TCR sequences were removed and reads were trimmed to the CDR3 region, keeping CDR3s of at least 7 amino acids. Antigen-specific clonotypes were identified using the MANAFEST web app by comparison of expansion in peptide wells against reference cultures. To be called positive, a clone needed expansion at FDR<0.05 compared with the reference and with all other wells, an odds ratio greater than 5, and a frequency greater than 0.1% in two replicate wells. Cross-reactive clonotypes were defined as significantly expanded in SARS-CoV-2 spike wells and in at least one common cold coronavirus spike condition. CDR3 similarity was assessed by Levenshtein distance using the stringdist R package, and unrooted trees were constructed with ape in R 3.6.1. TCRdb provides this immuneACCESS table in a form limited to in-frame rearrangements. Some clones are lacking; in checked studies, under half of them reflect an unresolved V gene, and why the rest are absent is not known. The D gene and trimming were derived from the DNA, and the V and J assignments and clone size from that table. This sample holds about 24,000 clones; about 70% were observed only once. In total, the top ten clones hold approximately 8% of the sample.

To identify antigen-specific CD4+ T cell clonotypes by their expansion, the ViraFEST assay first stimulated PBMC with viral peptide pools and then applied TCR sequencing. After approximately eleven days of culture, CD4+ T cells were isolated with the EasySep CD4+ T cell isolation kit. Participants received two doses of either the BNT162b2 or the mRNA-1273 mRNA SARS-CoV-2 vaccine. Healthy vaccine recipients had no prior SARS-CoV-2 infection, confirmed by negative nucleocapsid antibodies before and after vaccination. Each well held over 1.5 million PBMC cultured in IMDM containing approximately 5.3% human AB serum, roughly 9.6 IU/ml IL-2 and gentamicin, along with roughly 10 ug/ml peptides. On days 3 and 7, half of the culture medium was replaced with fresh IL-2-containing medium. Unless noted otherwise, every peptide stimulation condition was cultured in triplicate wells. Using Ficoll-Paque Plus gradient centrifugation, PBMC were separated from whole blood and then either used fresh or cryopreserved at -140C. Overlapping peptide pools spanned the spike proteins of SARS-CoV-2 and the common cold coronaviruses HCoV-NL63, HCoV-OC43 and HCoV-229E. The QIAamp micro DNA kit was used to extract genomic DNA from the cultured CD4+ T cells.

Counted from cysteine to phenylalanine, this CDR3 has 13 amino acids. Only the CDR3 region is kept as DNA, spanning 39 bases read in frame from base 1. Deletion took 6 bases off V and 8 bases off J, with a span of 17 bases between the germline ends. CDR1 and CDR2 (MDHEN, SYDVKM) derive from the germline V gene. The specimen comprised CD4+ T cells from PBMCs cultured with SARS-CoV-2 spike peptides, sampled after COVID-19 vaccination. What the cell subset or site label conveys for this sample: SARS-CoV-2 spike overlapping peptide pool stimulation. The source of this sequence is a human donor who received a COVID-19 vaccine. Recombination connected TRBV28 to TRBJ2-7, with the D gene not clear enough to name. The CDR3 here reads CASRPSESIKQYF. The sequenced DNA is TGTGCCAGCAGACCCTCTGAATCGATAAAGCAGTACTTC.